These 7 T cell receptor beta chains originate from one sample sequenced in a study of T cell changes during pregnancy in multiple sclerosis (dated by TCRdb to between 2018 and 2021). Library prep was done by the immunoSEQ multiplex PCR assay. TCRdb holds this immuneACCESS table with in-frame rearrangements only. Some clones are missing; in checked studies, unresolved V genes explain under half, and the rest has no known cause. A total of 90,000 to 120,000 clones appear in this sample, approximately 90% of them only once. The ten largest clones represent about 3% of the sample. Sequencing was performed on peripheral blood, taken after pregnancy. These receptors came from a female donor with multiple sclerosis, enrolled in a pregnancy study.

This clone was observed a single time. The gene calls are TRBV5-1 and TRBJ2-5; 7 bases fit TRBD2. J lost 3 bases, V lost 4 bases, and 9 bases had no gene match. Germline V CDR1 and CDR2: SGHRS, YFSETQ. The CDR3 runs 15 residues. CDR3 loop: CASSVRGGEEETQYF. The CDR3 DNA follows: TGCGCCAGCAGCGTTCGTGGGGGGGAAGAAGAGACCCAGTACTTC.

For the CDR3, the DNA is TGTGCCAGCAGCCGGGGGACCGGGACGACAACCTACGAGCAGTACTTC. It codes for CASSRGTGTTTYEQYF. The J gene is TRBJ2-7, the V gene TRBV7-8; tentatively, D is TRBD2 (6 bases). Trimming cost V 5 bases and J 2 bases, with 19 bases left between them. There are 16 residues in the CDR3. From germline, CDR1 is SGHVS and CDR2 FQNEAQ.

V is TRBV5-6 and J is TRBJ1-2, with 8 nucleotides matching TRBD1. Unmatched junction bases numbered 8, after V lost 4 bases and J lost 3 bases. Germline CDR1 is SGHDT and CDR2 is YYEEEE. The CDR3 sequence is 15 residues long. Here the CDR3 reads CASSLWTGWDYGYTF. CDR3 nucleotide sequence: TGTGCCAGCAGCCTTTGGACAGGGTGGGACTATGGCTACACCTTC.

The V gene is TRBV5-1, the J gene TRBJ1-1; 7 bases line up with TRBD1. J lost 0 bases, V lost 6 bases, and 8 bases had no gene match. Germline V lookup: CDR1 SGHRS, CDR2 YFSETQ. The CDR3 sequence is 15 residues long. The CDR3 sequence: CASIPGGTVNTEAFF. In DNA, the CDR3 is TGCGCCAGCATACCGGGAGGGACAGTGAACACTGAAGCTTTCTTT. The full variable domain, rest sourced from reference TRBV5-1 and TRBJ1-1, is KAGVTQTPRYLIKTRGQQVTLSCSPISGHRSVSWYQQTPGQGLQFLFEYFSETQRNKGNFPGRFSGRQFSNSRSEMNVSTLELGDSALYLCASIPGGTVNTEAFFGQGTRLTVV.

This chain connects TRBV20-1 to TRBJ2-1; possible D gene TRBD1, 6 bases. The CDR3 contains 11 residues. The germline V gene encodes CDR1 DFQATT and CDR2 SNEGSKA (reference sequence). V lost 3 bases and J 7 bases, leaving 7 bases between the germline ends. CDR3 sequence reads: CSASQGNEQFF. Here the CDR3 DNA reads TGCAGTGCTAGCCAGGGGAATGAGCAGTTCTTC.

This sequence joins TRBV6-1 and TRBJ1-3; the D is unclear. From germline, CDR1 is MNHNS and CDR2 SASEGT. CDR3 length: 12 residues. V was cut by 6 bases and J by 4 bases, with 7 bases left in between. CDR3 region: CASSTQGNTIYF. In DNA form, the CDR3 reads TGTGCCAGCAGCACACAGGGAAACACCATATATTTT.

V is TRBV6-1 and J is TRBJ2-7; 11 nucleotides agree with TRBD2. The CDR3 extends over 15 amino acids. Germline CDR1 and CDR2: MNHNS and SASEGT. Losses at the gene ends were 3 bases for V and 3 bases for J; bases not matched to a gene: 4. The CDR3 coding sequence is TGTGCCAGCAGTGACGCCGGGACTAGCGGCTACGAGCAGTACTTC. This encodes CASSDAGTSGYEQYF.